These T cell receptor beta chains were read from a single sample in a study of graft-versus-host responses after intestinal transplantation. Sequencing was performed with immunoSEQ multiplex PCR; in TCRdb, only in-frame clones are kept and a portion is missing. The sample consists of about 59,000 clones, almost 95% of them appearing once. These receptors' targets are unknown. This specimen consisted of unstimulated CD4+ T cells sorted from spleen or lymph node cells, obtained before transplant. The receptors derive from a human donor who was the organ donor for an intestinal transplant. Each CDR3 is given with its conserved first and last residue. The D gene is left open where the match is weak. The size entry is marked missing in some rows and otherwise reads once, few, many or a size class.

-,TRBV7-2,TRBD2,TRBJ2-5,TGTGCCAGCAGCTTAACTAGCGGGGGAGAGACCCAGTACTTC,CASSLTSGGETQYF
-,TRBV27,TRBD1,TRBJ2-7,TGTGCCAGCAGCGGCCGGGACAGGGAGGACTTGGAGCAGTACTTC,CASSGRDREDLEQYF
-,TRBV4-1,-,TRBJ1-6,TGCGCCAGCAGCCAGGCCGGGCGCGGTGGGTCACCCCTCCACTTT,CASSQAGRGGSPLHF
-,TRBV5-8,TRBD1,TRBJ2-2,TGTGCCAATAGACAGGGTAGGACCGGGGAGCTGTTTTTT,CANRQGRTGELFF
-,TRBV5-1,-,TRBJ1-3,TGCGCCAGCAGCTTGGATACAGGGTGGAGCTCTGGAAACACCATATATTTT,CASSLDTGWSSGNTIYF
-,TRBV7-3,-,TRBJ2-3,TGTGCCAGCAGCTACGCTAGCCGCTCGGATACGCAGTATTTT,CASSYASRSDTQYF
-,TRBV5-1,-,TRBJ2-7,TGCGCCAGCAGCTTGATAGGGGGGGCCGGCGAGCAGTACTTC,CASSLIGGAGEQYF
-,TRBV18,TRBD2,TRBJ2-1,TGTGCCAGCTCACCTCGACTAGCGGGGGACAATGAGCAGTTCTTC,CASSPRLAGDNEQFF
-,TRBV7-9,-,TRBJ2-3,TGTGCCAGCAGCTTATTGACGGCCTCCCCTAGTACAGATACGCAGTATTTT,CASSLLTASPSTDTQYF
-,TRBV11-2,TRBD1,TRBJ2-7,TGTGCCAGCAGCTCAATAGCCGGGACAGGGGGTTACGAGCAGTACTTC,CASSSIAGTGGYEQYF
-,TRBV7-9,-,TRBJ1-1,TGTGCCAGCAGCTTATCGGACACTGAAGCTTTCTTT,CASSLSDTEAFF
-,TRBV6-1,-,TRBJ2-1,TGTGCCAGCAGCCCCTGGTCGTTCTCCTACAATGAGCAGTTCTTC,CASSPWSFSYNEQFF
-,TRBV7-9,TRBD2,TRBJ2-1,TGTGCCAGCACCCCCACCGGGACTATCAATGAGCAGTTCTTC,CASTPTGTINEQFF
once,TRBV30,-,TRBJ2-2,TGTGCCTGGACCTCACTCCGGGGCGGGGAGCTGTTTTTT,CAWTSLRGGELFF
once,TRBV7-2,-,TRBJ2-5,TGTGCCAGCAGTGTAGGGCCGTATAGGGAAGAGACCCAGTACTTC,CASSVGPYREETQYF
-,TRBV7-9,-,TRBJ1-2,TGTGCCAGCAGCTTAGGGCAGGGCGAGTCCTATGGCTACACCTTC,CASSLGQGESYGYTF